A selection of T cell receptor beta chains follows, all from one sample in a study of post-analysis software for immune sequencing data. TCRdb reprocessed the PCR reads via MiXCR and lists one record per CDR3 protein. This sample carries around 260,000 distinct CDR3 sequences, 36% of them seen once, and the ten largest clones take around 5.2%. Sample: blood. The receptors shown here come from a girl aged 10 to 17 with multiple sclerosis. CDR3s include the opening cysteine and the closing phenylalanine or tryptophan. The order of the fields is V gene, clone size, CDR3 length, J gene, D gene, CDR3 protein, CDR3 DNA. D genes are given only for firm matches. Expanded clones are given a class, and other clones once, few, many or no size at all.

TRBV20-1	many	13	TRBJ2-1	.	CSAGPNGGSEQFF	TGCAGTGCAGGGCCCAACGGGGGAAGTGAGCAGTTCTTC
TRBV20-1	many	15	TRBJ2-3	.	CSARDGAGSTDTQYF	TGCAGTGCTAGAGATGGGGCGGGTAGCACAGATACGCAGTATTTT
TRBV27	once	14	TRBJ2-7	.	CASSLSFEGNEQYF	TGTGCCAGCAGTTTATCGTTTGAGGGGAACGAGCAGTACTTC
TRBV20-1	.	11	TRBJ1-2	.	CSASRVASSTF	TGCAGTGCTAGTCGGGTAGCTTCTAGCACCTTC
TRBV9	many	15	TRBJ1-2	.	CASSVDPAKGYGYTF	TGTGCCAGCAGCGTAGACCCGGCGAAGGGCTATGGCTACACCTTC
TRBV4-1	few	14	TRBJ2-5	.	CASSQVPDGETQYF	TGCGCCAGCAGCCAAGTCCCGGACGGAGAGACCCAGTACTTC
TRBV7-8	.	15	TRBJ2-7	TRBD2	CASSIGTSARYEQYF	TGTGCCAGCAGCATTGGTACTAGCGCCAGGTACGAGCAGTACTTC
TRBV28	many	15	TRBJ2-1	.	CASSFRPSSYNEQFF	TGTGCCAGCAGTTTCCGGCCTTCCTCCTACAATGAGCAGTTCTTC
TRBV28	few	15	TRBJ1-6	TRBD1	CASIGPGQGFSPLHF	TGTGCCAGCATCGGGCCGGGACAGGGCTTTTCACCCCTCCACTTT
TRBV5-1	.	14	TRBJ2-7	TRBD2	CASNSLAGPYEQYF	TGCGCCAGCAACTCACTAGCGGGGCCCTACGAGCAGTACTTC
TRBV11-3	.	18	TRBJ2-1	.	CASSPGWTVPASYNEQFF	TGTGCCAGTAGCCCCGGGTGGACGGTCCCCGCCTCCTACAATGAGCAGTTCTTC
TRBV12-3/TRBV12-4	few	15	TRBJ1-5	TRBD1	CASSLAGQGGQPQHF	TGTGCCAGCAGTTTAGCAGGACAGGGCGGGCAGCCCCAGCATTTT
TRBV12-3/TRBV12-4	.	14	TRBJ2-5	.	CASSLMAGQETQYF	TGTGCCAGCAGTTTAATGGCGGGTCAAGAGACCCAGTACTTC
TRBV25-1	.	17	TRBJ2-4	TRBD2	CASSEYGTSRAKNIQYF	TGTGCCAGCAGTGAATATGGGACTAGCAGAGCCAAAAACATTCAGTACTTC
TRBV12-3/TRBV12-4	few	17	TRBJ1-5	.	CASSLGGAGSSNQPQHF	TGTGCCAGCAGTTTAGGTGGGGCAGGGTCCTCCAATCAGCCCCAGCATTTT
TRBV2	.	16	TRBJ2-1	.	CASSGRGRGSRNEQFF	TGTGCCAGCAGTGGGCGGGGCAGGGGGAGTCGGAATGAGCAGTTCTTC
TRBV7-2	many	16	TRBJ2-3	TRBD2	CASSTGLVARTDTQYF	TGTGCCAGCAGCACAGGACTAGTGGCGAGGACAGATACGCAGTATTTT
TRBV4-1	many	14	TRBJ1-2	.	CASSHVDRNYGYTF	TGCGCCAGCAGCCATGTTGACAGGAACTATGGCTACACCTTC
TRBV5-6	.	16	TRBJ2-2	TRBD1	CASSLGTGGPTGELFF	TGTGCCAGCAGCTTGGGGACAGGTGGTCCCACCGGGGAGCTGTTTTTT
TRBV20-1	.	15	TRBJ1-2	.	CSARDPTGIWYGYTF	TGCAGTGCTAGAGACCCCACAGGGATATGGTATGGCTACACCTTC
TRBV27	.	11	TRBJ2-1	.	CASKYYNEQFF	TGTGCCAGCAAATACTACAATGAGCAGTTCTTC
TRBV20-1	.	14	TRBJ2-5	TRBD2	CSALRGGRGETQYF	TGCAGTGCCCTCCGTGGCGGGAGGGGGGAGACCCAGTACTTC
TRBV7-8	many	16	TRBJ2-1	.	CASSFGQMGSYNEQFF	TGTGCCAGCAGCTTCGGACAGATGGGTTCCTACAATGAGCAGTTCTTC
TRBV20-1	.	14	TRBJ1-5	.	CSARGGGSRRPQHF	TGCAGTGCTAGAGGGGGGGGCTCCCGAAGGCCCCAGCATTTT
TRBV20-1	many	15	TRBJ1-2	TRBD1	CSARADRAGAYGYTF	TGCAGTGCTAGAGCCGACAGGGCGGGAGCCTATGGCTACACCTTC
TRBV20-1	.	13	TRBJ2-7	TRBD2	CSARSGTPNEQYF	TGCAGTGCGCGGAGCGGGACCCCGAACGAGCAGTACTTC
TRBV5-6	.	18	TRBJ2-5	.	CASSLLGSQGSTRETQYF	TGTGCCAGCAGCTTGCTAGGGTCTCAGGGGTCTACCAGGGAGACCCAGTACTTC